This T cell receptor (beta chain) was recovered during a study of tumor-infiltrating lymphocytes in localized non-small cell lung cancer. Study in general: From each patient, both tumor and uninvolved lung, non-adjacent to tumor, were sampled. Study-level results: TCR sequencing covered a subset of patients with enough tissue.

Of note for this clone: Its antigen remains unidentified.

Sequencing was performed with immunoSEQ multiplex PCR; in TCRdb, only in-frame clones are kept and a portion is missing. The sample shows 20,000 to 30,000 clones, just under 70% of them seen only once. Germline values: CDR1 MNHNS, CDR2 SASEGT. The germline V and J ends were trimmed by 7 bases and 0 bases, with 16 bases remaining between them. The CDR3 is 15 amino acids. The chain carries TRBV6-1 and TRBJ2-7; D is tentatively TRBD1 or TRBD2 (6 bases each). Sequenced: lung tumor tissue. The sequence derives from a human donor with non-small cell lung cancer. The CDR3 loop is CASTARGLSSYEQYF. The CDR3 nucleotides read TGTGCCAGCACCGCCAGGGGACTCAGCTCCTACGAGCAGTACTTC.